This record looks at one T cell receptor beta chain sequence and its context. This clone has just a few counts. The antigen it recognizes is unknown. The record has no base qualities; no much larger clone is one base away. The sample originates from a study of cytomegalovirus exposure and HLA in healthy donors (TCRdb year 2017). In the study overall: According to an earlier analysis of 550 to 750 of the donors, about 179 million T cells yielded 95 million to 140 million unique TCR beta sequences and approximately 300 Gb of sequence data. The study aimed to test whether signatures of past pathogen exposure could be identified by cataloging public T cell receptors. To predict cytomegalovirus infection status, the study combined high-throughput TCR immunosequencing, statistical association of individual TCRs with disease status, and machine learning. A later analysis re-examined previously published TCR beta repertoires from more than 550 donors and added high-resolution HLA genotyping to investigate patterns of TCR occurrence. Alongside the repertoire data, information on donor age, sex, ethnicity and CMV serostatus was compiled. The number of donors typed differed by locus, with about 629-640 for A, B, C, DRB1 and DQB1, more than 500 for DQA1, under 610 for DPA1, and 400 to 490 for DPB1. Five DR-DQ haplotypes were treated as single units for association and clustering because of strong linkage in the cohort. The T cell repertoires of around 730 subjects were profiled by immunosequencing and related to cytomegalovirus serostatus. An earlier analysis of roughly 580 of the donors used high-throughput TCR beta sequencing to judge whether each TCR beta V gene segment behaved as functional or pseudogenic. HLA typing covered class I and class II loci at four-digit resolution. Rather than drawing on any new phenotypic data, the later analysis identified candidate immune exposures from TCR beta sequences and the way those sequences occurred across donors. An early release covering roughly 580 HLA-typed donors comprised around 300 gigabases of sequencing data and roughly 85 million unique TCR sequences. In addition to the first cohort of around 670 subjects, a separate validation cohort of 120 different subjects was used. A later genetic analysis took genome-wide SNP genotypes for about three fifths of the 666 donors and used that subset as a discovery cohort. Of the approximately 400 genotyped donors, roughly 85% fell in the genetic ancestry cluster associated with self-reported Caucasian donors. Every discovery cohort repertoire had been produced on one sequencing platform. Across some 400 genotyped donors of the cohort, an average of about 240,000 unique TCR beta nucleotide sequences per donor were sequenced, and around 20% of those sequences were non-productive.

Results and caveats for the whole study, not just this receptor: Correlated functional status among segregating V segments might reflect linkage disequilibrium, but an unknown experimental factor could not be ruled out. In a later analysis, HLA-associated TCR beta chains showed more clonal expansion and lower generation probabilities than non-associated chains that were equally common. A later genetic analysis reported fewer N-insertions in productive TCRs among donors in an Asian-associated ancestry cluster than the roughly 700-donor mean. The presence/absence analyses assumed that sequencing depth was roughly uniform across donors, and that assumption may not be true. Most TCR sequences were observed very rarely across donors, whereas some public TCRs were present in many individuals. Around 16 rarely observed V segments, including chromosome 9 orphons, were excluded from the earlier analysis of several hundred of the donors because counts were too low. The authors suggested that the approach could potentially be extended to other disease states and immunological phenotypes. In a later analysis, most CMV-associated TCR beta chains were found to appear HLA-restricted, with HLA associations seemingly driven largely by CMV exposure. When HLA alleles, especially DR and DQ, strongly co-occurred, TCR associations were difficult to assign to individual alleles. A later analysis found that TCR association rates varied across HLA loci, with DRB1 alleles showing the most associated TCRs and HLA-C alleles the fewest. A later analysis associated 15,000 to 20,000 TCR beta sequences with specific HLA alleles at a false discovery rate of 0.05. A further reported finding was that TCR beta sequences accurately predicted the HLA-A and HLA-B alleles for most subjects in the first cohort. The classifier was reported to diagnose cytomegalovirus status with high specificity and sensitivity in both the original and validation cohorts. In vitro tests confirmed that three of the cytomegalovirus-associated TCR beta chains recognize cytomegalovirus antigens. A later analysis reported that several top co-occurrence clusters appeared linked to parvovirus B19, influenza, CMV and Epstein-Barr virus. Because HLA typing was missing for some donors at each locus, association tests included only the typed subset. In an earlier analysis of under 600 of the donors, most TCR beta V segments were observed in productive rearrangements about 87% or about 30% of the time, broadly matching IMGT annotations. In a later genetic analysis, a missense DCLRE1C variant was associated with V-gene and J-gene trimming of TCR beta chains, and the association was replicated in an independent cohort. The cohort was sequenced for TCR beta chains only, and without alpha or paired-chain data the features that could be detected were limited. For the cohort, immune exposure information was limited to CMV serostatus. A cluster of highly shared sequence variants was judged likely to represent a technical artifact of the sequencing pipeline. The study gave a list of about 150 TCR beta chains associated with cytomegalovirus.

Receptor libraries were prepared by the immunoSEQ multiplex PCR assay. For the multiplex PCR, a mixture combining 60 forward primers for TCR Vbeta segments and 13 reverse primers for TCR Jbeta segments was used. The CDR3 region of rearranged TCR beta genes was amplified from genomic DNA by a multiplex PCR assay. The amplified TCR beta libraries were sequenced on the Illumina HiSeq System as 87-base-pair reads. The authors' pipeline ran thus. In a later analysis, around 80 million unique TCR beta chains were counted across the 666 repertoires, and around 10 million of these chains were shared by at least two donors. Raw reads were error-corrected and collapsed into unique sequences by a nearest-neighbor algorithm in which closely related sequences were merged to remove PCR and sequencing errors. To assign V, D and J gene segments, CDR3 sequences were aligned to IMGT reference sequences. For a sequence to be retained, at least a six-nucleotide match to both a V gene segment and a J gene segment was required. Rearrangements were classified as productive when the CDR3 lacked stop codons and remained in frame with V and J, and all other rearrangements were classified as non-productive. Following IMGT convention, CDR3 was defined as the stretch from the second conserved V-encoded cysteine up to the conserved J-encoded phenylalanine. In an earlier analysis of roughly 610 of the donors, sequences lacking an unambiguous match to a single V gene segment were excluded. In an earlier analysis of roughly 600 of the donors, a V segment was called functional when productive rearrangements were above 56.7%, and segregating when the standard deviation between donors exceeded 5%. To diagnose cytomegalovirus status from the catalog of TCR beta chain sequences, a statistical classification framework was built. V and J gene assignment, in a later analysis, came from comparing TCR nucleotide sequences with IMGT/GENE-DB human TR gene sequences. In a later analysis, CDR3 sequences and most-parsimonious VDJ recombination scenarios were assigned using the TCRdist pipeline. In a later analysis, each TCR beta chain was defined by its CDR3 amino acid sequence together with its V-gene family, and reads without a unique V-gene family were excluded. To address suspected cross-contamination and a sequencing artifact, a later analysis removed over 500 highly shared, low-generation-probability nucleotide sequences. A later analysis calculated a clonal expansion index for each public chain from normalized within-repertoire ranks of inferred template counts. Generation probabilities in a later analysis came from a VDJ recombination model fitted to out-of-frame rearrangements, and those results were checked against IGoR. In a later analysis, TCR-TCR, TCR-HLA and TCR-CMV co-occurrence was scored with hypergeometric tests, and a repertoire-size bias correction was applied to TCR pairs. A later analysis estimated false discovery rates by permuting HLA or CMV assignments 20 times. In a later analysis, co-occurring TCRs were grouped using DBSCAN, and TCRdist sequence similarity was added for clustering within HLA-allele-positive subsets. Repertoires with fewer than 30,000 or more than 120,000 public chains, plus five repertoires with anomalous nucleotide sharing, were excluded from co-occurrence clustering. Here the immuneACCESS table is served through TCRdb, limited to in-frame sequences with V and J called. Missing clones are a known gap in these copies; in checked studies unresolved V genes cover under half, and the rest lacks a known reason. The D gene and trimming were derived from the DNA, and the V and J assignments and clone size from that table. The table for this sample lists fewer than 200,000 clones; about two thirds of them were counted only once. The leading ten clones occupy 2.8% of the sample.

The cohort comprised 550 to 700 healthy bone marrow donors. At the time of sampling, all cohort members were nominally healthy, though unrecorded immune exposures were likely present. The donor tested CMV seronegative and was one of the 352 seronegative cohort members. A peripheral blood sample was collected from each donor, and TCR beta sequencing was performed on peripheral blood mononuclear cells. Genomic DNA extraction from the blood cell samples was performed with the Qiagen DNeasy Blood Extraction Kit. This TCR was recovered from a woman aged 25 to 39 in good health and CMV-seronegative. Sequencing was carried out using PBMCs.

The CDR3 sequence is CASSNSGRTKNIQYF. The DNA sequence follows: TGTGCCAGTAGTAATAGCGGGCGTACCAAAAACATTCAGTACTTC. This receptor chain uses TRBV19 and TRBJ2-4; TRBD2 aligns with 7 central bases. V trim: 4 bases; J trim: 2 bases; unmatched bases: 5. Its CDR3 holds 15 amino acids, cysteine through phenylalanine. Just CDR3 DNA is preserved here, 45 bases in frame from base 1. Per the germline V gene (reference sequence), LNHDA is the CDR1 and SQIVND is the CDR2.